The clone carrying this T cell receptor beta chain appeared a few times. Its antigen is not known. These data originate in a study of post-analysis software for immune sequencing data. Study as a whole: Relapsing-remitting, secondary progressive and progressive-relapsing multiple sclerosis courses were included. The study's findings and limits: Normalized Chao1 diversity was significantly reduced in patients versus controls. Pronounced co-clustering by F measure was evident among identically batched samples.

Included in the TCR beta cDNA libraries were unique molecular identifiers. The source material, about 0.9 to 10 million T cells, gave rise to 500,000 or so cDNA molecules. TCRdb called the PCR reads again in MiXCR, with one record for every CDR3 protein. The repertoire holds about 820,000 distinct CDR3 sequences, with about 50% as singletons. Sequenced input: blood. This clonotype originated in a girl between 10 and 17 years old with multiple sclerosis.

CDR3 amino acids: CASSEFRDTGANVLTF. Written as DNA, the CDR3 is TGCGCCAGCAGTGAGTTTAGGGATACTGGGGCCAACGTCCTGACTTTC. This rearrangement joins TRBV10-1 to TRBJ2-6; D is undetermined. Germline V CDR1 and CDR2: WNHNN, SYGVQD (reference sequence). V was clipped by 1 base and J by 2 bases, with 9 bases between them. This CDR3 region has 16 residues.